This is a list of T cell receptor beta chains from one sample in a study of T cell changes during pregnancy in multiple sclerosis. Generated by immunoSEQ multiplex PCR, the TCRdb table keeps only in-frame clones and is missing some. The sample contains roughly 110,000 clones, roughly 90% of which appear only once. The starting material was peripheral blood, obtained in the third trimester of pregnancy. These receptors were taken from a female donor in good health, enrolled as a control in a pregnancy study. The CDR3 runs from the conserved cysteine through the conserved F or W. Fields, in order: V gene, D gene, clone size, J gene, CDR3 protein, CDR3 DNA. A D gene is named only where the DNA matches it firmly. Only part of the rows carry a size: once, few, many, or a class if the clone is expanded.

v_gene: TRBV10-3; d_gene: TRBD2; abundance: NA; j_gene: TRBJ2-2; CDR3aa: CAISETGTSGLGRGGELFF; CDR3nt: TGTGCCATCAGTGAGACCGGGACTAGCGGGTTAGGGCGAGGCGGGGAGCTGTTTTTT
v_gene: TRBV4-3; d_gene: TRBD1; abundance: NA; j_gene: TRBJ2-2; CDR3aa: CASSTLDRGTGELFF; CDR3nt: TGCGCCAGCAGCACCCTAGACAGGGGCACCGGGGAGCTGTTTTTT
v_gene: TRBV5-6; d_gene: TRBD2; abundance: NA; j_gene: TRBJ2-7; CDR3aa: CASSFRGGLSYEQYF; CDR3nt: TGTGCCAGCAGCTTCCGCGGGGGGCTATCCTACGAGCAGTACTTC
v_gene: TRBV5-1; d_gene: NA; abundance: NA; j_gene: TRBJ2-6; CDR3aa: CASRDFPGQGGFSGANVLTF; CDR3nt: TGCGCCAGCAGGGATTTTCCGGGGCAGGGGGGATTCTCTGGGGCCAACGTCCTGACTTTC
v_gene: TRBV5-4; d_gene: NA; abundance: NA; j_gene: TRBJ2-2; CDR3aa: CASSMGTGTNTGELFF; CDR3nt: TGTGCCAGCAGCATGGGGACGGGGACGAACACCGGGGAGCTGTTTTTT
v_gene: TRBV19; d_gene: TRBD2; abundance: NA; j_gene: TRBJ2-7; CDR3aa: CASTSTSGRYEQYF; CDR3nt: TGTGCCAGTACCTCGACTAGCGGGCGCTACGAGCAGTACTTC
v_gene: TRBV7-8; d_gene: NA; abundance: NA; j_gene: TRBJ2-7; CDR3aa: CASSPFGLTSSYEQYF; CDR3nt: TGTGCCAGCAGCCCCTTTGGTCTAACGAGCTCCTACGAGCAGTACTTC
v_gene: TRBV5-1; d_gene: TRBD2; abundance: few; j_gene: TRBJ2-5; CDR3aa: CASSLGASGEETQYF; CDR3nt: TGCGCCAGCAGCTTGGGGGCTAGCGGGGAAGAGACCCAGTACTTC
v_gene: TRBV5-4; d_gene: NA; abundance: NA; j_gene: TRBJ1-6; CDR3aa: CASSLLSSYNSPLHF; CDR3nt: TGTGCCAGCAGCTTACTGAGCTCCTATAATTCACCCCTCCACTTT
v_gene: TRBV13; d_gene: NA; abundance: NA; j_gene: TRBJ2-5; CDR3aa: CASSFGEKETQYF; CDR3nt: TGTGCCAGCAGCTTCGGGGAAAAAGAGACCCAGTACTTC
v_gene: TRBV10-3; d_gene: NA; abundance: NA; j_gene: TRBJ1-2; CDR3aa: CAISERGMNGYTF; CDR3nt: TGTGCCATCAGTGAGCGGGGGATGAATGGCTACACCTTC
v_gene: TRBV5-8; d_gene: NA; abundance: NA; j_gene: TRBJ2-3; CDR3aa: CASSSLPVDTQYF; CDR3nt: TGTGCCAGCAGCTCCCTCCCCGTTGATACGCAGTATTTT
v_gene: TRBV23-1; d_gene: NA; abundance: once; j_gene: TRBJ1-4; CDR3aa: CASSQSNLEGVVATNEKLFF; CDR3nt: TGCGCCAGCAGTCAATCTAATTTGGAGGGAGTCGTGGCAACTAATGAAAAACTGTTTTTT
v_gene: TRBV27; d_gene: TRBD1; abundance: few; j_gene: TRBJ1-6; CDR3aa: CASSPDRGNSPLHF; CDR3nt: TGTGCCAGCAGTCCTGACAGGGGTAATTCACCCCTCCACTTT
v_gene: TRBV29-1; d_gene: NA; abundance: NA; j_gene: TRBJ1-2; CDR3aa: CSAAGDYGYTF; CDR3nt: TGCAGCGCCGCCGGTGACTATGGCTACACCTTC
v_gene: TRBV19; d_gene: TRBD1; abundance: NA; j_gene: TRBJ2-4; CDR3aa: CASTTAGTAIAKNIQYF; CDR3nt: TGTGCCAGTACCACCGCCGGGACAGCTATAGCCAAAAACATTCAGTACTTC
v_gene: TRBV27; d_gene: TRBD1; abundance: NA; j_gene: TRBJ2-5; CDR3aa: CASSLGTGIWETQYF; CDR3nt: TGTGCCAGCAGTTTGGGGACAGGGATTTGGGAGACCCAGTACTTC
v_gene: TRBV6-5; d_gene: NA; abundance: NA; j_gene: TRBJ1-2; CDR3aa: CASRQDYGYTF; CDR3nt: TGTGCCAGCAGGCAGGACTATGGCTACACCTTC
v_gene: TRBV14; d_gene: TRBD1; abundance: NA; j_gene: TRBJ2-3; CDR3aa: CASSPWTGGRTDTQYF; CDR3nt: TGTGCCAGCAGCCCTTGGACAGGGGGCCGCACAGATACGCAGTATTTT
v_gene: TRBV6-6; d_gene: NA; abundance: once; j_gene: TRBJ2-3; CDR3aa: CASSFQGSRTDTQYF; CDR3nt: TGTGCCAGCAGCTTTCAGGGATCACGCACAGATACGCAGTATTTT
v_gene: TRBV5-1; d_gene: NA; abundance: NA; j_gene: TRBJ1-2; CDR3aa: CASSPVGAGNYGYTF; CDR3nt: TGCGCCAGCAGCCCCGTAGGGGCAGGGAACTATGGCTACACCTTC
v_gene: TRBV6-1; d_gene: NA; abundance: NA; j_gene: TRBJ1-1; CDR3aa: CASSESPYGNTEAFF; CDR3nt: TGTGCCAGCAGTGAAAGTCCCTATGGGAACACTGAAGCTTTCTTT
v_gene: TRBV7-2; d_gene: NA; abundance: NA; j_gene: TRBJ1-5; CDR3aa: CASSLGFGQPQHF; CDR3nt: TGTGCCAGCAGCTTAGGGTTCGGGCAGCCCCAGCATTTT
v_gene: TRBV2; d_gene: NA; abundance: NA; j_gene: TRBJ1-1; CDR3aa: CASRVTGGGEAFF; CDR3nt: TGTGCCAGCAGGGTCACGGGGGGAGGTGAAGCTTTCTTT
v_gene: TRBV11-2; d_gene: NA; abundance: NA; j_gene: TRBJ1-5; CDR3aa: CASSRTETQPQHF; CDR3nt: TGTGCCAGCAGCCGGACAGAGACCCAGCCCCAGCATTTT
v_gene: TRBV5-8; d_gene: NA; abundance: NA; j_gene: TRBJ1-3; CDR3aa: CASSLAGFLSGNTIYF; CDR3nt: TGTGCCAGCAGCTTGGCCGGGTTCCTCTCTGGAAACACCATATATTTT
v_gene: TRBV16; d_gene: TRBD1; abundance: NA; j_gene: TRBJ1-5; CDR3aa: CASSLNRGLDQPQHF; CDR3nt: TGTGCCAGCAGCCTAAACAGGGGGCTGGATCAGCCCCAGCATTTT
v_gene: TRBV5-6; d_gene: NA; abundance: NA; j_gene: TRBJ2-1; CDR3aa: CASSSPPGLEQFF; CDR3nt: TGTGCCAGCAGCTCTCCACCGGGACTCGAGCAGTTCTTC
v_gene: TRBV30; d_gene: TRBD2; abundance: NA; j_gene: TRBJ2-2; CDR3aa: CAWSIEAGGPTGELFF; CDR3nt: TGTGCCTGGAGTATCGAGGCGGGGGGGCCTACCGGGGAGCTGTTTTTT
v_gene: TRBV5-4; d_gene: TRBD1; abundance: NA; j_gene: TRBJ1-2; CDR3aa: CASSPSQGVGYGYTF; CDR3nt: TGTGCCAGCAGCCCATCCCAGGGGGTCGGCTATGGCTACACCTTC
v_gene: TRBV7-2; d_gene: NA; abundance: NA; j_gene: TRBJ1-1; CDR3aa: CASSPMSGMNTEAFF; CDR3nt: TGTGCCAGCAGCCCTATGTCGGGGATGAACACTGAAGCTTTCTTT
v_gene: TRBV4-1; d_gene: NA; abundance: NA; j_gene: TRBJ2-3; CDR3aa: CASSQDGTGWGTDTQYF; CDR3nt: TGCGCCAGCAGCCAAGATGGTACAGGGTGGGGCACAGATACGCAGTATTTT
v_gene: TRBV7-2; d_gene: NA; abundance: NA; j_gene: TRBJ2-7; CDR3aa: CASSLAEGYYEQYF; CDR3nt: TGTGCCAGCAGCTTAGCGGAGGGGTACTACGAGCAGTACTTC
v_gene: TRBV5-1; d_gene: TRBD2; abundance: NA; j_gene: TRBJ2-1; CDR3aa: CASSLAASGSPYNEQFF; CDR3nt: TGCGCCAGCAGCTTGGCGGCTAGCGGGAGCCCCTACAATGAGCAGTTCTTC
v_gene: TRBV10-3; d_gene: TRBD1; abundance: NA; j_gene: TRBJ1-2; CDR3aa: CAIRDRVRNNYGYTF; CDR3nt: TGTGCCATCCGGGACAGGGTTCGGAATAACTATGGCTACACCTTC
v_gene: TRBV5-1; d_gene: TRBD1; abundance: NA; j_gene: TRBJ1-1; CDR3aa: CASSFGTGGTEAFF; CDR3nt: TGCGCCAGCAGCTTCGGGACAGGGGGCACTGAAGCTTTCTTT
v_gene: TRBV30; d_gene: NA; abundance: few; j_gene: TRBJ1-1; CDR3aa: CAWSGDLEAFF; CDR3nt: TGTGCCTGGAGTGGAGATCTCGAAGCTTTCTTT
v_gene: TRBV19; d_gene: NA; abundance: NA; j_gene: TRBJ2-7; CDR3aa: CATSRRLGYEQYF; CDR3nt: TGTGCCACCTCCCGGAGGTTAGGGTACGAGCAGTACTTC
v_gene: TRBV10-3; d_gene: NA; abundance: once; j_gene: TRBJ1-1; CDR3aa: CAIVGNVNTEAFF; CDR3nt: TGTGCCATCGTCGGGAACGTGAACACTGAAGCTTTCTTT
v_gene: TRBV7-2; d_gene: NA; abundance: once; j_gene: TRBJ2-7; CDR3aa: CASSLASSGEHEQYF; CDR3nt: TGTGCCAGCAGCTTAGCCAGTTCAGGGGAACACGAGCAGTACTTC
v_gene: TRBV5-1; d_gene: NA; abundance: NA; j_gene: TRBJ1-1; CDR3aa: CASSPLGVNTEAFF; CDR3nt: TGCGCCAGCAGCCCCTTAGGAGTAAACACTGAAGCTTTCTTT
v_gene: TRBV7-9; d_gene: NA; abundance: NA; j_gene: TRBJ2-1; CDR3aa: CASSEGLRVDNEQFF; CDR3nt: TGTGCCAGCAGCGAGGGTCTTCGAGTAGACAATGAGCAGTTCTTC
v_gene: TRBV7-7; d_gene: TRBD1; abundance: NA; j_gene: TRBJ2-7; CDR3aa: CASSSGTGLEQYF; CDR3nt: TGTGCTAGCAGCTCCGGGACAGGGCTCGAGCAGTACTTC
v_gene: TRBV5-4; d_gene: NA; abundance: NA; j_gene: TRBJ2-2; CDR3aa: CASSPGGLNTGELFF; CDR3nt: TGTGCCAGCAGCCCCGGAGGGCTGAACACCGGGGAGCTGTTTTTT
v_gene: TRBV6-1; d_gene: NA; abundance: NA; j_gene: TRBJ1-2; CDR3aa: CASSVGKEGGYTF; CDR3nt: TGTGCCAGCAGTGTTGGCAAGGAGGGTGGCTACACCTTC
v_gene: TRBV5-5; d_gene: NA; abundance: once; j_gene: TRBJ2-2; CDR3aa: CASSLTRDTGELFF; CDR3nt: TGTGCCAGCAGCCTGACTAGGGACACCGGGGAGCTGTTTTTT
v_gene: TRBV10-3; d_gene: NA; abundance: NA; j_gene: TRBJ2-5; CDR3aa: CAISTLTVPGGTQYF; CDR3nt: TGTGCCATCAGTACCCTAACTGTTCCCGGGGGGACCCAGTACTTC
v_gene: TRBV4-3; d_gene: NA; abundance: NA; j_gene: TRBJ1-1; CDR3aa: CASSHGQSEAFF; CDR3nt: TGCGCCAGCAGCCATGGACAGTCAGAAGCTTTCTTT